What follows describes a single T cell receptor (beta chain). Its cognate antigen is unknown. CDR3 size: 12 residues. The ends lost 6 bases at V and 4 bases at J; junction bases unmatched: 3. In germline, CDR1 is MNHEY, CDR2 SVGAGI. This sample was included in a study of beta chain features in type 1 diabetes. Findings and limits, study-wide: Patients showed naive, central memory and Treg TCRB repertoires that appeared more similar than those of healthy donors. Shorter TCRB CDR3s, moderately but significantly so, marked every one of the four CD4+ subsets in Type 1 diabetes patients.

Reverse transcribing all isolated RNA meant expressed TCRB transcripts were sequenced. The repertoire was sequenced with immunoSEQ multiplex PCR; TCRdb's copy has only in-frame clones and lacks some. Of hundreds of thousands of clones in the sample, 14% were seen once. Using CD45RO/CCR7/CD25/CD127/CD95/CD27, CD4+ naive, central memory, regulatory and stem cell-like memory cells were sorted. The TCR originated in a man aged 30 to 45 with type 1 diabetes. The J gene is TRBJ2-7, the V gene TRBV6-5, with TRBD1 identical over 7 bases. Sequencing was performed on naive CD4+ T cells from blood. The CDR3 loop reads CASRTGSYEQYF. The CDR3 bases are TGTGCCAGCAGGACAGGGTCGTACGAGCAGTACTTC.